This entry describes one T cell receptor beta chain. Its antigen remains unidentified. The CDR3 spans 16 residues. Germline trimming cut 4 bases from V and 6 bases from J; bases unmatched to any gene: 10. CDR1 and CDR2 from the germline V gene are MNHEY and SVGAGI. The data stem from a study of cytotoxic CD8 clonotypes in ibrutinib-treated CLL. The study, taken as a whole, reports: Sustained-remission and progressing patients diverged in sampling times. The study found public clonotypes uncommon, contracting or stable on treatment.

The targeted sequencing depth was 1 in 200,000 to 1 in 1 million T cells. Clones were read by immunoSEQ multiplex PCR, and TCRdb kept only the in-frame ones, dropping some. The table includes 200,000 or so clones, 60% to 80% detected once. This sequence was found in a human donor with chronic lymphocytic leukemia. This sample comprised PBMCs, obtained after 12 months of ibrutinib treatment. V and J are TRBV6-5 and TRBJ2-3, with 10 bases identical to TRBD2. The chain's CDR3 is CASSFHLAGVGDTQYF. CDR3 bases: TGTGCCAGCAGTTTCCACCTAGCGGGAGTTGGGGATACGCAGTATTTT.